Described below is a single TCR beta chain sequence and its context. This record belongs to a study of T cells in Graves' hyperthyroidism and ophthalmopathy. The TCR beta CDR3 regions underwent amplification using RNA transcripts as the source. The HTBI primer set drove a first-round RT-PCR of the TCR CDR3. TCRdb passed the multiplex PCR reads through MiXCR, listing each CDR3 protein once. The data contain a few hundred thousand distinct CDR3 sequences, approximately 44% of them singletons. The TCR sequence derives from a woman aged 18 to 35 with Graves' hyperthyroidism. The sequenced sample was peripheral blood or thyroid tissue (not recorded which).

The CDR3 spells CSQAGSLNTEAFF. The CDR3 DNA reads TGCAGCCAAGCAGGGTCCCTGAACACTGAAGCTTTCTTT. This sequence joins TRBV29-1 and TRBJ1-1; possibly TRBD1 for D (5 bases). V lost 8 bases and J lost 0, with 13 bases in between. The CDR3 length is 13 residues. In germline, CDR1 is SQVTM, CDR2 ANQGSEA. The complete variable domain, with remaining parts taken from reference TRBV29-1 and TRBJ1-1, reads SAVISQKPSRDICQRGTSLTIQCQVDSQVTMMFWYRQQPGQSLTLIATANQGSEATYESGFVIDKFPISRPNLTFSTLTVSNMSPEDSSIYLCSQAGSLNTEAFFGQGTRLTVV.